This T cell receptor beta chain was captured by sequencing in a study of cytomegalovirus exposure and HLA in healthy donors. Overall study findings and caveats: Later on, an analysis tied approximately 15,000 TCR beta sequences to HLA alleles at 0.05 false discovery rate.

This clone was recorded once. Its antigen is still unknown. Vbeta (60) and Jbeta (13) primers were used in the PCR. Sequencing was performed with immunoSEQ multiplex PCR; in TCRdb, only in-frame clones are kept and a portion is missing. Among fewer than 90,000 clones listed, more than 70% were seen once. V was pared by 0 bases and J by 9 bases, with 16 bases between. The CDR3 is made up of 14 amino acids. Germline values: CDR1 SGHRS, CDR2 YFSETQ. The TCR comes from a male donor in good health and CMV-seropositive. This sequence joins TRBV5-1 and TRBJ2-7; possible D gene TRBD1, 5 bases. Material: PBMCs. CDR3 nucleotide sequence: TGCGCCAGCAGCTTGGACAGGTTTGATCCTTCGCAGTACTTC. Translated, it gives CASSLDRFDPSQYF.